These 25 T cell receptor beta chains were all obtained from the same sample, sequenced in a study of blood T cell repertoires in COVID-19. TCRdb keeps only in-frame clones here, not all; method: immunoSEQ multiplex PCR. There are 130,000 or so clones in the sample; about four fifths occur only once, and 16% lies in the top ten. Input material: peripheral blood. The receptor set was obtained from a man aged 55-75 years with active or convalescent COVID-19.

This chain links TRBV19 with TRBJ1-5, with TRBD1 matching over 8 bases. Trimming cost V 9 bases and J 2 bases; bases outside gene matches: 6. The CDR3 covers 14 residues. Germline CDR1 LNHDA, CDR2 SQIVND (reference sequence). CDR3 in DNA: TGTGCCAGCCGGGACAGGTCTGGCAATCAGCCCCAGCATTTT. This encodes CASRDRSGNQPQHF.

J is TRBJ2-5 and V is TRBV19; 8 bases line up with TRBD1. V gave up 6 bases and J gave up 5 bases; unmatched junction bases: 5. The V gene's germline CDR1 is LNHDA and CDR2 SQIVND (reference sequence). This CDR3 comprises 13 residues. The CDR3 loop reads CASRGTGRETQYF. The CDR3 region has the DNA TGTGCCAGTAGGGGGACAGGCCGGGAGACCCAGTACTTC.

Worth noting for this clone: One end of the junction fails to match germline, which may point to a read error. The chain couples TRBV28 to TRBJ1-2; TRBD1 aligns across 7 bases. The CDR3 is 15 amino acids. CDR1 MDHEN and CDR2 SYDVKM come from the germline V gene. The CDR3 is CASSFDRAVPYDYTF. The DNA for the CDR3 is TGTGCCAGCAGTTTTGACAGGGCAGTCCCTTATGACTACACCTTC.

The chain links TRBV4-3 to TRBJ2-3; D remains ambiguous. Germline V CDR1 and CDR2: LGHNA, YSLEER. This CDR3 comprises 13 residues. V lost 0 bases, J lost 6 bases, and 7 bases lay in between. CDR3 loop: CASSQDRSDTQYF. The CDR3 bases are TGCGCCAGCAGCCAAGACCGGTCGGATACGCAGTATTTT.

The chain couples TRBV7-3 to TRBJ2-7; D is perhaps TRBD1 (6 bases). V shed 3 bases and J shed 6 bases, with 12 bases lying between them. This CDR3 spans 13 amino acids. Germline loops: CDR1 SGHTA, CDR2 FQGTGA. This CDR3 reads CASSFVGAGEQYF. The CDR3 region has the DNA TGTGCCAGCAGCTTTGTGGGGGCCGGCGAGCAGTACTTC.

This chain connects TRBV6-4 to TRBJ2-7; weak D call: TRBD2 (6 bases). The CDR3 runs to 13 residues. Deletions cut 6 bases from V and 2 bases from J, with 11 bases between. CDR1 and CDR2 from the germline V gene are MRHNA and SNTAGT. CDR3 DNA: TGTGCCAGCAGCCGGGACTCTGCCTACGAGCAGTACTTC. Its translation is CASSRDSAYEQYF.

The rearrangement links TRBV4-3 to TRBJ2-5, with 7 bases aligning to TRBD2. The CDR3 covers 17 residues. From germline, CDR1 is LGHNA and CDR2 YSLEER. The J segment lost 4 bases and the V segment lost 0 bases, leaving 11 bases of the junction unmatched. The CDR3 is CASSQDPGGTFGETQYF. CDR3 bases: TGCGCCAGCAGCCAAGATCCCGGGGGGACGTTTGGAGAGACCCAGTACTTC.

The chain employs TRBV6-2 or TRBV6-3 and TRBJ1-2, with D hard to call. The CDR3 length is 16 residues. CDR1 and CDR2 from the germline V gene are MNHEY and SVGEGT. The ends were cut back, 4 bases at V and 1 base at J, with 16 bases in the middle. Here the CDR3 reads CASSSYLVDVNYGYTF. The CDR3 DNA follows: TGTGCCAGCAGTTCCTATCTAGTTGACGTTAACTATGGCTACACCTTC.

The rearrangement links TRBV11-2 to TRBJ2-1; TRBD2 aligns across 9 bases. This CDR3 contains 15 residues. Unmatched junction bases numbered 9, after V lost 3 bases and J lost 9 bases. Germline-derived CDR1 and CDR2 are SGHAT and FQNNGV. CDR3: CASSFGVAGDVEQFF. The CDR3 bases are TGTGCCAGCAGCTTTGGAGTAGCGGGAGATGTTGAGCAGTTCTTC.

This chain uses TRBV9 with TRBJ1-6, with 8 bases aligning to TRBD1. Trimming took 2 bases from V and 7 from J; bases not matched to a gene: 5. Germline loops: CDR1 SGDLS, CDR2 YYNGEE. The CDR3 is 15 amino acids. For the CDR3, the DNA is TGTGCCAGCAGCGTTCAGACAGGGGCAAATTCACCCCTCCACTTT. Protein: CASSVQTGANSPLHF.

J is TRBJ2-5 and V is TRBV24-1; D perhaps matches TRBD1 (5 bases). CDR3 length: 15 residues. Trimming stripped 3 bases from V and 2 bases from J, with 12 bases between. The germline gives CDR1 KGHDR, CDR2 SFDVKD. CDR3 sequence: CATSDLDNSQETQYF. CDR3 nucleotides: TGTGCCACCAGTGATCTGGACAACTCTCAAGAGACCCAGTACTTC.

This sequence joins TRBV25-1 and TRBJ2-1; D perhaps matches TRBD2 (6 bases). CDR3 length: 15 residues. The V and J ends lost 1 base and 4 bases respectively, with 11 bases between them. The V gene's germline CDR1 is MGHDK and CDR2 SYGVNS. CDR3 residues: CASSEFGGEYNEQFF. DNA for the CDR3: TGTGCCAGCAGTGAATTCGGCGGGGAATACAATGAGCAGTTCTTC.

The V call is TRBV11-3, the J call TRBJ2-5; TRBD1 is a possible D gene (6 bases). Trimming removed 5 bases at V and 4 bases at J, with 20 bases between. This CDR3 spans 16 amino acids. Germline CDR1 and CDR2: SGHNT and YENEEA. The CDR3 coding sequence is TGTGCCAGCAGCCGTGGAGACACAGGGATTCGAGAGACCCAGTACTTC. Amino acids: CASSRGDTGIRETQYF.

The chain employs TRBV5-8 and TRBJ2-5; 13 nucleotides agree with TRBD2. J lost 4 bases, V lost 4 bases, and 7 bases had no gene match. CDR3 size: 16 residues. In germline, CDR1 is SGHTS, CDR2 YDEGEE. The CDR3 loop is CASSLLAGGPGETQYF. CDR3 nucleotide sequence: TGTGCCAGCAGCCTACTAGCGGGAGGGCCGGGAGAGACCCAGTACTTC.

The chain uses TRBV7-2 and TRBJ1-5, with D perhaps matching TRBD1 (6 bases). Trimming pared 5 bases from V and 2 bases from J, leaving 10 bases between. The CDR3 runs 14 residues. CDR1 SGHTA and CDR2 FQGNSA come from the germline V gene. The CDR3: CASSRGQRNQPQHF. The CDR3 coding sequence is TGTGCCAGCAGCAGAGGACAGCGCAATCAGCCCCAGCATTTT.

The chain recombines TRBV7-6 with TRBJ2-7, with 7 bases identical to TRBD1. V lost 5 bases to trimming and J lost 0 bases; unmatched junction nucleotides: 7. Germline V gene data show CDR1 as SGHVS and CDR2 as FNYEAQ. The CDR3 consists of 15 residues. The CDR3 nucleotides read TGTGCCAGCAGCGAGAGACAGGGAAGCTCCTACGAGCAGTACTTC. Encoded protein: CASSERQGSSYEQYF.

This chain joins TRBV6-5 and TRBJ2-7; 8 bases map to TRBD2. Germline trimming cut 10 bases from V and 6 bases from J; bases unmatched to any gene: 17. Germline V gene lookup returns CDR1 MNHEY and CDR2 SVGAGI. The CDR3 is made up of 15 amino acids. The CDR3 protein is CATSLERGRGGEQYF. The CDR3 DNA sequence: TGTGCCACTTCATTGGAGCGGGGGAGAGGTGGCGAGCAGTACTTC.

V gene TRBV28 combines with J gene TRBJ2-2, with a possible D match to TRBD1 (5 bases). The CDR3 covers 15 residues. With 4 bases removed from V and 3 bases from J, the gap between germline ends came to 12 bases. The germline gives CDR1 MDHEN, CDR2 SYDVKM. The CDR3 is CASSSRQTHTGELFF. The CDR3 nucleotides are TGTGCCAGCAGTTCTCGACAGACGCACACCGGGGAGCTGTTTTTT. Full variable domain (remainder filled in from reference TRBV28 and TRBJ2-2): DVKVTQSSRYLVKRTGEKVFLECVQDMDHENMFWYRQDPGLGLRLIYFSYDVKMKEKGDIPEGYSVSREKKERFSLILESASTNQTSMYLCASSSRQTHTGELFFGEGSRLTVL.

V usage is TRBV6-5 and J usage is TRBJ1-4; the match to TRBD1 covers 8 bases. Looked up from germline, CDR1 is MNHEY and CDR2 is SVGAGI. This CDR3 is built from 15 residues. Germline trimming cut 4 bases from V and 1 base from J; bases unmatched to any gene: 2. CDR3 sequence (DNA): TGTGCCAGCAGTTCTGGACAGGGAACTAATGAAAAACTGTTTTTT. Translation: CASSSGQGTNEKLFF.

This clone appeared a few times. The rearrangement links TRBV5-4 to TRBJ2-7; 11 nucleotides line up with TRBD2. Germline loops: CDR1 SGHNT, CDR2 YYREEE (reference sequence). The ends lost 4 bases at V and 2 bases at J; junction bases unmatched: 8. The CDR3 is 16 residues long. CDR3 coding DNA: TGTGCCAGCAGCCCGATGACTAGCGGGACACCCTACGAGCAGTACTTC. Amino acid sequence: CASSPMTSGTPYEQYF.

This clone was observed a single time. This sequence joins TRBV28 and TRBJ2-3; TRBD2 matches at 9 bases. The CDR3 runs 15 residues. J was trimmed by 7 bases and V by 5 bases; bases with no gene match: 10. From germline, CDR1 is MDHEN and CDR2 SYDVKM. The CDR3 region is CASSTSSGRPYTQYF. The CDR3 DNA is TGTGCCAGCAGTACATCCAGCGGGAGGCCTTATACGCAGTATTTT.

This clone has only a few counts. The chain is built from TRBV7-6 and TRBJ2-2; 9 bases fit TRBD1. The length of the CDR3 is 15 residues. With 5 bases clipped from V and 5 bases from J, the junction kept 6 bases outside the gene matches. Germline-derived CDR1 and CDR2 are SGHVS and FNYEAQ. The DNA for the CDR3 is TGTGCCAGCAGCACCCGACAGGGGGGAACCGGGGAGCTGTTTTTT. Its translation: CASSTRQGGTGELFF.

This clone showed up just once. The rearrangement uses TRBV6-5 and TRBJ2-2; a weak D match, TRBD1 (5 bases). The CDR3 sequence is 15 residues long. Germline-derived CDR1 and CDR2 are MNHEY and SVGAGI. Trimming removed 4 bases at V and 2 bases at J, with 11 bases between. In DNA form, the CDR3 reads TGTGCCAGCAGTTCCTGGACAAAAAACACCGGGGAGCTGTTTTTT. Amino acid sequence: CASSSWTKNTGELFF.

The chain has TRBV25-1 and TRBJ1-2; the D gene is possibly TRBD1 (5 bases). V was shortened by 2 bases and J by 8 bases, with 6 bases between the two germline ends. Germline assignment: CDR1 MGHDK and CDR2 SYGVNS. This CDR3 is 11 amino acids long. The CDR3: CASSERGGYTF. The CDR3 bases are TGTGCCAGCAGTGAAAGGGGAGGCTACACCTTC.

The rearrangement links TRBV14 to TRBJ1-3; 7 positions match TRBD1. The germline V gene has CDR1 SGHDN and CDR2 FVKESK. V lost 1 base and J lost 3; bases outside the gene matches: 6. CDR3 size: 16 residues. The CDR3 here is CASSQAKGAGGNTIYF. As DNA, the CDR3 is TGTGCCAGCAGCCAAGCCAAGGGGGCAGGTGGAAACACCATATATTTT.